Each of the 22 T cell receptor beta chains below was sequenced from the same sample in a study of blood T cell repertoires in COVID-19. Clones were read by immunoSEQ multiplex PCR, and TCRdb kept only the in-frame ones, dropping some. The sample has roughly 26,000 clones; more than 70% are singletons. Sequencing was done on a sample of peripheral blood. These receptors were taken from a human donor in a cohort sampled during active COVID-19.

The chain is built from TRBV28 and TRBJ2-2; 9 bases are a match to TRBD1. Germline V gene lookup returns CDR1 MDHEN and CDR2 SYDVKM. V lost 6 bases to trimming and J lost 9 bases; unmatched junction nucleotides: 11. The CDR3 contains 15 residues. The CDR3 is CASRETGQGGRELFF. CDR3 nucleotide sequence: TGTGCCAGCAGAGAAACGGGACAGGGAGGACGGGAGCTGTTTTTT.

This clone came up a few times. The V and J genes are TRBV27 and TRBJ2-7; 10 bases match TRBD1. Trimming cost V 6 bases and J 3 bases; bases outside gene matches: 8. Germline V gene sequence: CDR1 MNHEY, CDR2 SMNVEV (reference sequence). CDR3 length: 15 residues. The CDR3 DNA reads TGTGCCAGCAGGCAACGAGGGACAGGGGACTACGAGCAGTACTTC. Its protein product is CASRQRGTGDYEQYF.

The V call is TRBV9, the J call TRBJ1-4; 7 nucleotides line up with TRBD1. The CDR3 loop spans 15 amino acids. The V and J ends lost 3 bases and 1 base, in that order; junction bases with no gene match: 3. Germline values: CDR1 SGDLS, CDR2 YYNGEE. The CDR3 coding sequence is TGTGCCAGCAGCGAGGGGGACAGAACTAATGAAAAACTGTTTTTT. It encodes CASSEGDRTNEKLFF.

This clone was counted only a few times. The V gene is TRBV7-3, the J gene TRBJ2-7; TRBD2 aligns across 10 bases. V was pared by 5 bases and J by 2 bases, with 3 bases of the junction left unmatched. CDR1 SGHTA and CDR2 FQGTGA come from the germline V gene. This CDR3 spans 14 amino acids. The CDR3 bases are TGTGCCAGCAGCAAGCTAGCGGGGGCCTACGAGCAGTACTTC. Translating gives CASSKLAGAYEQYF.

This clone was observed a few times. The chain carries TRBV21-1 and TRBJ2-7; the D call of TRBD2 is as the table states it, not checked on the DNA. TRBV21-1 is described as a pseudogene. The CDR3 contains 16 residues. CDR3 DNA sequence: TGTGCCAGTTCTAATCCAAGGACTAGCGGTGACTACGAGCAGTACTTC. Its protein product is CASSNPRTSGDYEQYF.

The chain is built from TRBV18 and TRBJ1-3; D unclear. Germline V gene lookup returns CDR1 KGHSH and CDR2 LQKENI. The CDR3 is made up of 14 amino acids. The V gene lost 6 bases and the J gene lost 0 bases, with 9 bases spanning the gap. CDR3 sequence reads: CASSVQDSGNTIYF. CDR3 DNA sequence: TGTGCCAGCTCTGTCCAGGACTCTGGAAACACCATATATTTT. Full variable domain (missing parts from reference TRBV18 and TRBJ1-3): NAGVMQNPRHLVRRRGQEARLRCSPMKGHSHVYWYRQLPEEGLKFMVYLQKENIIDESGMPKERFSAEFPKEGPSILRIQQVVRGDSAAYFCASSVQDSGNTIYFGEGSWLTVV.

The rearrangement uses TRBV9 and TRBJ1-1; 8 nucleotides align to TRBD1. V was pared by 0 bases and J by 4 bases, with 2 bases of the junction left unmatched. This CDR3 contains 14 residues. Germline loops: CDR1 SGDLS, CDR2 YYNGEE. CDR3 residues: CASSVEQGGTEAFF. The CDR3 nucleotides read TGTGCCAGCAGCGTAGAACAGGGGGGCACTGAAGCTTTCTTT.

This clone was picked up one time. The chain links TRBV6-4 to TRBJ2-2, with TRBD2 identical over 9 bases. The V and J ends lost 6 bases and 3 bases, in that order; junction bases with no gene match: 2. Per the germline V gene, CDR1 is MRHNA and CDR2 is SNTAGT. The CDR3 sequence is 14 residues long. In DNA, the CDR3 is TGTGCCAGCAGGCGGGAGGGATACACCGGGGAGCTGTTTTTT. It yields the protein CASRREGYTGELFF.

This sequence joins TRBV19 and TRBJ1-2; 7 bases fit TRBD1. V was clipped by 7 bases and J by 9 bases; unmatched bases: 11. The CDR3 runs 13 residues. Germline assignment: CDR1 LNHDA and CDR2 SQIVND (reference sequence). The CDR3 protein is CASTLTGTSSYTF. The CDR3, as DNA: TGTGCCAGTACTCTGACAGGGACTTCGAGCTACACCTTC. The full variable domain, with the rest looked up from reference TRBV19 and TRBJ1-2, is DGGITQSPKYLFRKEGQNVTLSCEQNLNHDAMYWYRQDPGQGLRLIYYSQIVNDFQKGDIAEGYSVSREKKESFPLTVTSAQKNPTAFYLCASTLTGTSSYTFGSGTRLTVV.

The V and J genes are TRBV6-5 and TRBJ1-1; 8 bases align to TRBD1. V was pared by 4 bases and J by 6 bases, with 10 bases of the junction left unmatched. Germline V lookup: CDR1 MNHEY, CDR2 SVGAGI. The CDR3 spans 15 residues. For the CDR3, the DNA is TGTGCCAGCAGTTCCCCCGGCAGGGGGCGGGCTGAAGCTTTCTTT. Protein sequence: CASSSPGRGRAEAFF.

J is TRBJ2-1 and V is TRBV7-7; 13 bases fit TRBD2. CDR3 length equals 15 residues. CDR1 and CDR2 (germline): SSHAT, FNYEAQ (reference sequence). Losses at the gene ends were 1 base for V and 7 bases for J; bases not matched to a gene: 1. Here the CDR3 reads CASSLEGLAGNEQFF. The CDR3 DNA is TGTGCCAGCAGCTTAGAGGGACTAGCGGGGAATGAGCAGTTCTTC. Full variable domain (remainder filled in from reference TRBV7-7 and TRBJ2-1): GAGVSQSPRYKVTKRGQDVTLRCDPISSHATLYWYQQALGQGPEFLTYFNYEAQPDKSGLPSDRFSAERPEGSISTLTIQRTEQRDSAMYRCASSLEGLAGNEQFFGPGTRLTVL.

This clone was observed a handful of times. This chain joins TRBV5-1 and TRBJ1-2, with 8 bases that match TRBD1. The CDR3 extends over 13 amino acids. Germline CDR1 reads SGHRS; CDR2 reads YFSETQ. The V and J ends lost 4 bases and 4 bases, in that order; junction bases with no gene match: 3. CDR3: CASSPGQGYGYTF. The CDR3 nucleotides are TGCGCCAGCAGCCCAGGACAGGGCTATGGCTACACCTTC.

This chain links TRBV27 with TRBJ2-3, with 12 bases matching TRBD2. Germline CDR1 and CDR2: MNHEY and SMNVEV (reference sequence). The junction had 3 bases not matched to a gene; V was cut back by 4 bases and J by 1 base. CDR3 length: 16 residues. CDR3 sequence reads: CASSYRLAGGTDTQYF. The CDR3 DNA follows: TGTGCCAGCAGTTATAGACTAGCGGGGGGCACAGATACGCAGTATTTT.

The chain combines TRBV5-3 with TRBJ2-2, with 8 bases identical to TRBD2. Being an ORF, TRBV5-3 has a function that is uncertain. J lost 6 bases, V lost 0 bases, and 19 bases had no gene match. The CDR3 covers 20 residues. In DNA, the CDR3 is TGTGCCAGAAGCTTGGAAGCGGGAGATCGGACTCATTGTCTTGCCGGGGAGCTGTTTTTT. It specifies CARSLEAGDRTHCLAGELFF.

The gene calls are TRBV28 and TRBJ2-6; 7 bases match TRBD2. Germline V gives CDR1 MDHEN, CDR2 SYDVKM. The junction had 3 bases not matched to a gene; V was cut back by 5 bases and J by 2 bases. The CDR3 spans 15 residues. The CDR3 DNA sequence: TGTGCCAGCAGTGGGACTACGACTGGGGCCAACGTCCTGACTTTC. Protein sequence: CASSGTTTGANVLTF. The variable domain in full, with the rest retrieved from reference TRBV28 and TRBJ2-6, is DVKVTQSSRYLVKRTGEKVFLECVQDMDHENMFWYRQDPGLGLRLIYFSYDVKMKEKGDIPEGYSVSREKKERFSLILESASTNQTSMYLCASSGTTTGANVLTFGAGSRLTVL.

The chain is built from TRBV19 and TRBJ1-3, with D maybe TRBD1 (5 bases). The CDR3 covers 16 residues. Germline V lookup: CDR1 LNHDA, CDR2 SQIVND (reference sequence). V was pared by 6 bases and J by 2 bases, with 17 bases between. CDR3 residues: CASRFGGAEPGNTIYF. The CDR3 DNA reads as TGTGCCAGTAGATTTGGAGGGGCCGAGCCTGGAAACACCATATATTTT. The whole variable domain, remainder taken from reference TRBV19 and TRBJ1-3, is DGGITQSPKYLFRKEGQNVTLSCEQNLNHDAMYWYRQDPGQGLRLIYYSQIVNDFQKGDIAEGYSVSREKKESFPLTVTSAQKNPTAFYLCASRFGGAEPGNTIYFGEGSWLTVV.

This sequence joins TRBV19 and TRBJ1-1; no reliable D call. CDR1 LNHDA and CDR2 SQIVND come from the germline V gene (reference sequence). The V end was cut by 5 bases, the J end by 5 bases, with 15 bases between. This CDR3 is 14 amino acids long. The CDR3 sequence is CASSPAGDDTEAFF. CDR3 in DNA: TGTGCCAGTAGTCCCGCGGGAGATGATACTGAAGCTTTCTTT.

The chain combines TRBV6-1 with TRBJ2-6; D might be TRBD2 (5 bases). Trimming took 1 base from V and 1 from J, leaving 5 bases between them. The CDR3 is 15 residues long. The V gene's germline CDR1 is MNHNS and CDR2 SASEGT. Here the CDR3 reads CASSEGGSGANVLTF. CDR3 nucleotide sequence: TGTGCCAGCAGTGAAGGAGGGTCTGGGGCCAACGTCCTGACTTTC.

The CDR3 nucleotides are TGTGCCAGCAGCTTGGGAGCGGGAGACCCCCAAGAGACCCAGTACTTC. Its translation is CASSLGAGDPQETQYF. The chain couples TRBV5-8 to TRBJ2-5, with 8 positions matching TRBD2. This CDR3 comprises 16 residues. Germline CDR1 SGHTS, CDR2 YDEGEE. J lost 1 base, V lost 0 bases, and 5 bases had no gene match. The whole variable domain, remainder taken from reference TRBV5-8 and TRBJ2-5, is EAGVTQSPTHLIKTRGQQATLRCSPISGHTSVYWYQQALGLGLQFLLWYDEGEERNRGNFPPRFSGRQFPNYSSELNVNALELEDSALYLCASSLGAGDPQETQYFGPGTRLLVL.

CDR3 sequence reads: CASSPDSGTDTQYF. The CDR3 nucleotides are TGTGCCAGTAGCCCAGACAGCGGCACAGATACGCAGTATTTT. The chain is built from TRBV19 and TRBJ2-3; D might be TRBD1 (5 bases). This CDR3 is built from 14 residues. Germline-derived CDR1 and CDR2 are LNHDA and SQIVND (reference sequence). V was trimmed by 6 bases and J by 1 base, leaving 11 bases between them. Variable domain in full (rest from reference TRBV19 and TRBJ2-3): DGGITQSPKYLFRKEGQNVTLSCEQNLNHDAMYWYRQDPGQGLRLIYYSQIVNDFQKGDIAEGYSVSREKKESFPLTVTSAQKNPTAFYLCASSPDSGTDTQYFGPGTRLTVL.

The chain recombines TRBV2 with TRBJ1-2, with TRBD1 matching 9 bases. The V gene end was trimmed by 7 bases and the J gene end by 7 bases; junction bases not matched to a gene: 10. The germline CDR1 and CDR2 sequences are SNHLY and FYNNEI. The CDR3 contains 14 residues. The CDR3 coding sequence is TGTGCCAGCAATAGAGACAGGGGGGAAAGTGGCTACACCTTC. It specifies CASNRDRGESGYTF. The full variable domain, with the rest looked up from reference TRBV2 and TRBJ1-2, is EPEVTQTPSHQVTQMGQEVILRCVPISNHLYFYWYRQILGQKVEFLVSFYNNEISEKSEIFDDQFSVERPDGSNFTLKIRSTKLEDSAMYFCASNRDRGESGYTFGSGTRLTVV.

Only a few counts were recorded for this clone. CDR3 bases: TGTGCCAGCAGCTCGGGAGGTAGCACCGGGGAGCTGTTTTTT. Protein product: CASSSGGSTGELFF. The rearrangement links TRBV5-4 to TRBJ2-2; 7 bases match TRBD2. CDR3 length equals 14 residues. Germline V gene sequence: CDR1 SGHNT, CDR2 YYREEE (reference sequence). V lost 3 bases, J lost 4 bases, and 3 bases stayed unmatched.